This T cell receptor (beta chain) was identified in a study of persistence of HIV-infected CD4 T cells. Across the whole study: CD4+ T cells responding to CMV or HIV-1 Gag were isolated.

The stimulus was lysate of CMV-infected fibroblasts, 9 to 10 ug/mL. CD40L/CD69 double-negative CD45RO-high memory CD4+ T cells were collected. Before stimulation, PBMCs underwent CD8+ T cell depletion. The CDR3 is 16 amino acids. Germline CDR1 is SQVTM and CDR2 is ANQGSEA. V was trimmed by 4 bases and J by 1 base, leaving 20 bases between them. On this clone: As yet, its antigen is unknown.

The immunoSEQ assay was version 4, run in survey mode. Template was genomic DNA at about 9.8 ng/uL, with up to 1 ug used per sample. The repertoire was sequenced with immunoSEQ multiplex PCR; TCRdb's copy has only in-frame clones and lacks some. The data show roughly 28,000 clones, approximately 78% seen once. Findings and caveats of the study: Degenerate expanded CDR3beta sequences were enriched among CMV- and Gag-responding cells.

Specimen: CD4+ T cells sorted from PBMCs after roughly 18-hour stimulation, collected from a patient who received antiretroviral therapy. This sequence was found in an adult woman with HIV who was CMV-seropositive. The chain uses TRBV29-1 and TRBJ2-7, with D possibly being TRBD1 or TRBD2 (5 bases each). CDR3 sequence reads: CSVGEIPGRTSYEQYF. The CDR3 DNA reads TGCAGCGTTGGGGAAATCCCGGGACGGACTTCCTACGAGCAGTACTTC.